This T cell receptor (beta chain) was observed in a study of OX40 agonist ivuxolimab in advanced cancers. Sequencing was performed with immunoSEQ multiplex PCR; in TCRdb, only in-frame clones are kept and a portion is missing. The sample records roughly 89,000 clones, about 87% being singletons. Germline CDR1 GTSNPN, CDR2 SVGIG (reference sequence). This CDR3 has 13 residues. V dropped 7 bases and J dropped 8; count of bases not matched to a gene: 8. The chain employs TRBV30 and TRBJ1-2, with 12 bases matching TRBD1. This clonotype originated in an adult with an advanced solid tumor such as melanoma, head and neck, liver or kidney cancer. The specimen comprised CD4+ or CD8+ T cells sorted from blood, sampled in a trial of the OX40 agonist ivuxolimab. The CDR3 DNA is TGTGCCTCCGGGACAGGGGGCTTCCTCGGCTACACCTTC. This sequence encodes CASGTGGFLGYTF.